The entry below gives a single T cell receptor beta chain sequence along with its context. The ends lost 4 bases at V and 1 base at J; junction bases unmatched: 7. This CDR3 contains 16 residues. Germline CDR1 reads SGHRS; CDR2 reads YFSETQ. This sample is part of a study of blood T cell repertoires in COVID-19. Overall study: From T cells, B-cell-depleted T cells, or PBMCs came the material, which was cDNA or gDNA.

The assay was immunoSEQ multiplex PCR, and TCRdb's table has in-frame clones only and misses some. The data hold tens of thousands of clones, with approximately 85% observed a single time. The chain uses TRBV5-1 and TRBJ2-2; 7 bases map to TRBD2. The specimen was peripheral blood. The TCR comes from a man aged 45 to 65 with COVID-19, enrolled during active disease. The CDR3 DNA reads TGCGCCAGCAGCCGCGGAGGCGGGGGGAACACCGGGGAGCTGTTTTTT. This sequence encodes CASSRGGGGNTGELFF.